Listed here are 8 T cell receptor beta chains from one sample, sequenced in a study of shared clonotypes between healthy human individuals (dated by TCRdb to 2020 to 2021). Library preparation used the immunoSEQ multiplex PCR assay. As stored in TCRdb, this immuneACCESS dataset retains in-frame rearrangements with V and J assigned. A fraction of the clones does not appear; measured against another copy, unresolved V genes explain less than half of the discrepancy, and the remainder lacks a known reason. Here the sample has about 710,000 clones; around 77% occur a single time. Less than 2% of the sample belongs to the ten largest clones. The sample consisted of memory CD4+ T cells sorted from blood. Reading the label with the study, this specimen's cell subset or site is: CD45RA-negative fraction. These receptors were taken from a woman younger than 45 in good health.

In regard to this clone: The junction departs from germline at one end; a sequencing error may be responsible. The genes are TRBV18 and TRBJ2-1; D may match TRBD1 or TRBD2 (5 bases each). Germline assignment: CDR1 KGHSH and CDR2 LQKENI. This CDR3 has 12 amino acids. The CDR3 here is CASSPLGRDLVF. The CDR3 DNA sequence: TGTGCCAGCTCACCTTTGGGACGGGACCTGGTCTTC.

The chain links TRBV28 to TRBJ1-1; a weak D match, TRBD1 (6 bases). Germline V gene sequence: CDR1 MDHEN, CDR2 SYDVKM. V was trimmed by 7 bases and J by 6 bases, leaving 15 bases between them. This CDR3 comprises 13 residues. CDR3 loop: CASTLRGGAEAFF. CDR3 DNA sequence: TGTGCCAGCACCCTCAGAGGGGGGGCTGAAGCTTTCTTT.

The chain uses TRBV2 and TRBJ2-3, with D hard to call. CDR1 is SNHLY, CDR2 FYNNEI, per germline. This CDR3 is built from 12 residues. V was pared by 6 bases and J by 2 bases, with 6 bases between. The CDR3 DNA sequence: TGTGCCAGCAGACCGATCACAGATACGCAGTATTTT. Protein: CASRPITDTQYF.

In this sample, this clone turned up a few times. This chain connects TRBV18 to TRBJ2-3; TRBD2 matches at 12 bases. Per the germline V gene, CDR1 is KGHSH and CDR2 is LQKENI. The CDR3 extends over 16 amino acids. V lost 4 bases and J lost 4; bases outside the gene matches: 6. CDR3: CASSQLTSGSSDTQYF. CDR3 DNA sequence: TGTGCCAGCTCACAATTGACTAGCGGGAGTTCAGATACGCAGTATTTT.

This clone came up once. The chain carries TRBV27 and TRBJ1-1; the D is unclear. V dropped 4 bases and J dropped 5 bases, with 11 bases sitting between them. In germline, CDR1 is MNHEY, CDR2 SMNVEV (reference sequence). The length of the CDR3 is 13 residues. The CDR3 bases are TGTGCCAGCAGTTCCCTCGGGGTGACTGAAGCTTTCTTT. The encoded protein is CASSSLGVTEAFF.

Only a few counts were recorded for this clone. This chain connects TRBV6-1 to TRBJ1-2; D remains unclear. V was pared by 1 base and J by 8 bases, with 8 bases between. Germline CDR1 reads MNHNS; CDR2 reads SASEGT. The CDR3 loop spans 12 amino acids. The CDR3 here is CASSEELEGYTF. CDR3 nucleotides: TGTGCCAGCAGTGAAGAATTAGAAGGCTACACCTTC.

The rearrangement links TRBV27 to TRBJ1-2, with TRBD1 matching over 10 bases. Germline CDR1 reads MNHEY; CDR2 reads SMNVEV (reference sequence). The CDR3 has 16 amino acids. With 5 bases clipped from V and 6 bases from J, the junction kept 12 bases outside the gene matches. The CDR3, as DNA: TGTGCCAGCAGTCCCGTCCCGGGACAGGGGATCGATGGCTACACCTTC. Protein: CASSPVPGQGIDGYTF.

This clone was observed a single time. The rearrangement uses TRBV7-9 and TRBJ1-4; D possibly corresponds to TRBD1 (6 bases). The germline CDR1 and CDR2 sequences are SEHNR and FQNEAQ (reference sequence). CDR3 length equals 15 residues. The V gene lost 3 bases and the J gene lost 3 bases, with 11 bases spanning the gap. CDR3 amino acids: CASSFGGGSNEKLFF. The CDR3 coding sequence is TGTGCCAGCAGCTTCGGGGGCGGATCTAATGAAAAACTGTTTTTT.